Listed below are T cell receptor beta chains from one sample, sequenced in a study of CD4+ T cells in melanoma. Here immunoSEQ multiplex PCR was the method, and the copy in TCRdb shows in-frame clones only, minus some. This table has 110,000 to 150,000 clones, about 93% appearing once. The receptor source for this set is a human donor with melanoma. The CDR3 runs from the conserved cysteine through the conserved F or W. Each record gives: clone size, V gene, D gene, J gene, CDR3 DNA, CDR3 protein. D genes are given only for firm matches. Rows may omit the clone size; those that give it use once, few, many or a size class.

>-|TRBV13|-|TRBJ2-7
TGTGCCAGCCTTCCGCTACAGGTTGCGGCTAACGAGCAGTACTTC
CASLPLQVAANEQYF
>-|TRBV7-8|TRBD2|TRBJ2-3
TGTGCCAGCAGCTTAGGGCGGCCTTCCTTAGCGGGGGGGCTAATCACAGATACGCAGTATTTT
CASSLGRPSLAGGLITDTQYF
>-|TRBV2|-|TRBJ1-5
TGTGCCAGCACACAGGGTAATCAGCCCCAGCATTTT
CASTQGNQPQHF
>-|TRBV15|TRBD1|TRBJ1-4
TGTGCCACCAGCAGAGAGTTAGGACAGGGTAGTGAAAAACTGTTTTTT
CATSRELGQGSEKLFF
>-|TRBV19|TRBD1|TRBJ1-6
TGTGCCAGTAGTACCCCGGGACAGGGGGCTTCACCCCTCCACTTT
CASSTPGQGASPLHF
>-|TRBV27|-|TRBJ1-5
TGTGCCAGTAGACCTGGGGGCAGCAATCAGCCCCAGCATTTT
CASRPGGSNQPQHF
>-|TRBV30|-|TRBJ1-5
TGTGCCTGGAGATCTAAGGGGGATAGCAATCAGCCCCAGCATTTT
CAWRSKGDSNQPQHF
>-|TRBV5-1|-|TRBJ1-4
TGCGCCAGCAGCTATTTGGACGGGACTAATGAAAAACTGTTTTTT
CASSYLDGTNEKLFF
>-|TRBV7-3|TRBD2|TRBJ2-3
TGTGCCAGCAGCTTGGTAGGCGGGGGAGATACGCAGTATTTT
CASSLVGGGDTQYF
>-|TRBV7-7|-|TRBJ2-5
TGTGCCAGCAGCTTAACTGGTATAGACGGAGAGACCCAGTACTTC
CASSLTGIDGETQYF
>-|TRBV6-5|TRBD1|TRBJ1-2
TGTGCCAGCCGCCAAGGGACAGTTAACTATGGCTACACCTTC
CASRQGTVNYGYTF
>-|TRBV27|TRBD1|TRBJ1-1
TGTGCCAGCAGTTTAGAGGGGGCGCGCACTGAAGCTTTCTTT
CASSLEGARTEAFF
>-|TRBV29-1|TRBD1|TRBJ1-1
TGCAGCGCCACGACAGGGGCCAACACTGAAGCTTTCTTT
CSATTGANTEAFF
>few|TRBV11-2|-|TRBJ2-5
TGTGCCAGCAGCTTAAGCCACCAAGAGACCCAGTACTTC
CASSLSHQETQYF
>-|TRBV6-1|-|TRBJ1-2
TGTGCCAGCAGTGCTTTTCAAGGGGCGGACTATGGCTACACCTTC
CASSAFQGADYGYTF